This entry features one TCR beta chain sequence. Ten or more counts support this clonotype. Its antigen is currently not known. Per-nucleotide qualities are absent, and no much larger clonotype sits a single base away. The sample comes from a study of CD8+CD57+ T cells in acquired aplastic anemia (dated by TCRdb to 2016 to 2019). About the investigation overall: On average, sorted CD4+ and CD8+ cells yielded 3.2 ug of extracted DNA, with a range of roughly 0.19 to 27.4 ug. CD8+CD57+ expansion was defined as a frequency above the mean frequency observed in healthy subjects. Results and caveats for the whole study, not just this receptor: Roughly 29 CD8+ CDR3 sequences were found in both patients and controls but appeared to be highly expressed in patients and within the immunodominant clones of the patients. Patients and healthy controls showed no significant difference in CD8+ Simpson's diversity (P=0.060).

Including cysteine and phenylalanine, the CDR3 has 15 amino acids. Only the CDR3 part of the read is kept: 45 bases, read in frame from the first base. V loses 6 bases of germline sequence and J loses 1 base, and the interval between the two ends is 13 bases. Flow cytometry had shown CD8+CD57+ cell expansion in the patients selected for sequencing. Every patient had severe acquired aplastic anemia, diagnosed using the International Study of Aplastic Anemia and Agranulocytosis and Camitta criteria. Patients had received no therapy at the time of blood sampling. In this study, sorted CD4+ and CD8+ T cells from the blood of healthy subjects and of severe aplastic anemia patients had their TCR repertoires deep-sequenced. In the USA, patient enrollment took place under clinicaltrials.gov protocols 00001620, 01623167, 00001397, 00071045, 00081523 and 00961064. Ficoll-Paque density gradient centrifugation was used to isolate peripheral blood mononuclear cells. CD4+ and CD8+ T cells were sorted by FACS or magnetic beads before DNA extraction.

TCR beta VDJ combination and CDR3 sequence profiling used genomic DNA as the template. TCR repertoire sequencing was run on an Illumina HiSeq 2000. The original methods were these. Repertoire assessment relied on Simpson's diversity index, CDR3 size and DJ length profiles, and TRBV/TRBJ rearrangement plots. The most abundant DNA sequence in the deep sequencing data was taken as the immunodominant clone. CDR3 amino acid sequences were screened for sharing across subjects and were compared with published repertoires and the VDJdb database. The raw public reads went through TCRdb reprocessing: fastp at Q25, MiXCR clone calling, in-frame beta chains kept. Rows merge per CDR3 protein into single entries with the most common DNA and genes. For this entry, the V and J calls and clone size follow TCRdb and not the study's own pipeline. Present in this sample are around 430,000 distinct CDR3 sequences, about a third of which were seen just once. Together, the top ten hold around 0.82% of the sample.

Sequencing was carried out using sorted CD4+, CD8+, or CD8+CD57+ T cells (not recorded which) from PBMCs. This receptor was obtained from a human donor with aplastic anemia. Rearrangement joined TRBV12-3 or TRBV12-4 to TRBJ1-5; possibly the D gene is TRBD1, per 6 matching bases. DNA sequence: TGTGCCAGCAGGCCGGACAGTTTAAGCAATCAGCCCCAGCATTTT. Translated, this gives CASRPDSLSNQPQHF.